Sequencing of this T cell receptor beta chain was carried out in a study of blood T cell repertoires in COVID-19. Measured with immunoSEQ multiplex PCR; TCRdb has only the in-frame clones, and not every one. The data contain 150,000 to 200,000 clones, about 88% of them singletons. There are 14 residues in the CDR3. V dropped 1 base and J dropped 4 bases, with 10 bases sitting between them. Germline assignment: CDR1 SNHLY and CDR2 FYNNEI. The chain combines TRBV2 with TRBJ2-5; perhaps TRBD2 as D (6 bases). This TCR derives from a man aged 55 to 69 with acute or convalescent COVID-19. The sample was peripheral blood. This chain's CDR3 is CASSEDRGTETQYF. Written as DNA, the CDR3 is TGTGCCAGCAGTGAAGACCGGGGGACAGAGACCCAGTACTTC.